The next 9 T cell receptor beta chains were all read from a single sample in a study of OX40 agonist ivuxolimab in advanced cancers. Sequencing was performed with immunoSEQ multiplex PCR; in TCRdb, only in-frame clones are kept and a portion is missing. The sample yields around 15,000 clones, about four fifths seen once. Source: CD4+ or CD8+ T cells sorted from blood, taken in a trial of the OX40 agonist ivuxolimab. The receptors come from an adult with an advanced solid tumor such as melanoma, head and neck, liver or kidney cancer.

The chain employs TRBV19 and TRBJ2-7; 7 positions agree with TRBD1. This CDR3 spans 12 amino acids. Trimming at V came to 6 bases and at J to 4 bases, leaving 3 bases not matched to a gene. From germline, CDR1 is LNHDA and CDR2 SQIVND (reference sequence). CDR3 sequence reads: CASSPTGYEQYF. DNA of the CDR3: TGTGCCAGTAGCCCGACAGGGTACGAGCAGTACTTC.

Comments on this clone: This CDR3 is also generated by other DNA sequences in the sample. V gene TRBV19 combines with J gene TRBJ1-1; 8 nucleotides line up with TRBD1. CDR3 length: 15 amino acids. CDR1 and CDR2 from the germline V gene are LNHDA and SQIVND (reference sequence). V shed 5 bases, J shed 3 bases, and the junction held 8 bases outside the gene matches. CDR3 nucleotides: TGTGCCAGTAGTTCCGCCGGACAGGGATACACTGAAGCTTTCTTT. Translation: CASSSAGQGYTEAFF.

A few counts support this clone. This chain uses TRBV4-2 with TRBJ1-3, with D uncertain. V was clipped by 4 bases and J by 0 bases, with 13 bases between them. The CDR3 is 16 amino acids. Germline-derived CDR1 and CDR2 are LGHNA and YNFKEQ. The CDR3 nucleotides are TGTGCCAGCAGCCTCGGGGAGGGAGCCTCTGGAAACACCATATATTTT. As protein: CASSLGEGASGNTIYF.

This rearrangement joins TRBV11-1 to TRBJ2-1; D assignment may be TRBD1 or TRBD2 (5 bases each). The CDR3 covers 17 residues. V was cut by 3 bases and J by 8 bases, with 23 bases left in between. CDR1 and CDR2 (germline): SGHAT, FQDESV (reference sequence). CDR3 sequence reads: CASSLTSGTAKPDEQFF. DNA of the CDR3: TGTGCCAGCAGCTTGACTTCCGGGACCGCGAAGCCCGATGAGCAGTTCTTC.

The rearrangement links TRBV11-2 to TRBJ1-2, with D tentatively TRBD1 (5 bases). Deletions cut 1 base from V and 4 bases from J, with 10 bases between. CDR1 and CDR2 (germline): SGHAT, FQNNGV. This CDR3 has 14 residues. CDR3 loop: CASSLVQGAYGYTF. CDR3 DNA sequence: TGTGCCAGCAGCTTAGTCCAGGGAGCCTATGGCTACACCTTC.

This sequence joins TRBV27 and TRBJ2-1; weak D call: TRBD1 (8 bases). CDR1 and CDR2 (germline): MNHEY, SMNVEV (reference sequence). With 2 bases removed from V and 3 bases from J, the gap between germline ends came to 14 bases. The CDR3 consists of 16 residues. This CDR3 reads CASSLGGDRLYNEQFF. The DNA for the CDR3 is TGTGCCAGCAGTTTAGGGGGGGACAGGCTCTACAATGAGCAGTTCTTC.

The chain joins TRBV7-9 to TRBJ2-1, with 7 bases matching TRBD1. The CDR3 is made up of 12 amino acids. CDR1 and CDR2 from the germline V gene are SEHNR and FQNEAQ (reference sequence). After removal of 4 bases from V and 10 bases from J, the junction contained 4 bases not matched to a gene. CDR3 coding DNA: TGTGCCAGCAGCTCGGACAGGCGAGAGCAGTTCTTC. Translating it yields CASSSDRREQFF.

J is TRBJ2-7 and V is TRBV2; weak D call: TRBD2 (5 bases). Germline assignment: CDR1 SNHLY and CDR2 FYNNEI. CDR3 length equals 12 residues. Trimming left V 3 bases short and J 9 bases short, with 12 bases between. The CDR3 region is CASSDDPGGQYF. The CDR3 nucleotides read TGTGCCAGCAGTGATGACCCAGGAGGGCAGTACTTC.

The J gene is TRBJ1-2, the V gene TRBV7-8; D is uncertain. There are 14 residues in the CDR3. The ends were cut back, 5 bases at V and 3 bases at J, with 13 bases in the middle. CDR1 and CDR2 (germline): SGHVS, FQNEAQ. The CDR3 sequence: CASSPQAADYGYTF. The DNA for the CDR3 is TGTGCCAGCAGCCCCCAGGCGGCCGACTATGGCTACACCTTC.